This is a list of T cell receptor beta chains from one sample in a study of breast tumors, draining lymph nodes, adjacent tissues. MiXCR, applied by TCRdb to the multiplex PCR reads, yields one record per CDR3 protein. The table shows a few hundred thousand distinct CDR3 sequences, with roughly a third occurring only once. Sequenced: axillary lymph node tissue. Source of these receptors: a female donor with breast cancer. Some clones in this sample may be carry-over from other donors' samples. Each CDR3 is given with its conserved first and last residue. A D gene is named only where the DNA matches it firmly. For some rows the clone size is stated as once, few or many, or as a class when expanded; others skip it.

d_gene: NA
v_gene: TRBV7-6
abundance: many
j_gene: TRBJ1-2
CDR3nt: TGTGCCAGCAGCTTAGCCCGGGACTCGGCAAGTGGCTATGGCTACACCTTC
CDR3aa: CASSLARDSASGYGYTF

d_gene: NA
v_gene: TRBV10-2
abundance: NA
j_gene: TRBJ2-2
CDR3nt: TGCGCCAGCAGTGAGTCGCGGTTCGGGGAGCTGTTTTTT
CDR3aa: CASSESRFGELFF

d_gene: NA
v_gene: TRBV2
abundance: NA
j_gene: TRBJ2-5
CDR3nt: TGTGCCAGCGAGACGAAGACCCAGTACTTC
CDR3aa: CASETKTQYF

d_gene: TRBD1
v_gene: TRBV5-1
abundance: many
j_gene: TRBJ2-2
CDR3nt: TGCGCCAGCAGCCCAGGGACAGGGGGCAGAAGCGGGGAGCTGTTTTTT
CDR3aa: CASSPGTGGRSGELFF

d_gene: NA
v_gene: TRBV7-9
abundance: NA
j_gene: TRBJ2-6
CDR3nt: TGTGCCAGCACTTTGGGAGCTCGTGGGGCCAACGTCCTGACTTTC
CDR3aa: CASTLGARGANVLTF

d_gene: NA
v_gene: TRBV12-3/TRBV12-4
abundance: many
j_gene: TRBJ1-6
CDR3nt: TGTGCCAGCAGAATAAACAATTCACCCCTCCACTTT
CDR3aa: CASRINNSPLHF

d_gene: NA
v_gene: TRBV7-7
abundance: many
j_gene: TRBJ2-1
CDR3nt: TGTGCTAGCAGCTTAGCTCCACAGGGAGAGCAGTTCTTC
CDR3aa: CASSLAPQGEQFF

d_gene: NA
v_gene: TRBV11-3
abundance: NA
j_gene: TRBJ2-3
CDR3nt: TGTGCCAGTAGTATAAATGACACTACTGATACGCAGTATTTT
CDR3aa: CASSINDTTDTQYF

d_gene: TRBD1
v_gene: TRBV5-1
abundance: many
j_gene: TRBJ2-7
CDR3nt: TGCGCCAGCAGCTTGGCCGACAGGGGGCGCCCCTACGAGCAGTACTTC
CDR3aa: CASSLADRGRPYEQYF

d_gene: TRBD2
v_gene: TRBV18
abundance: NA
j_gene: TRBJ2-7
CDR3nt: TGTGCCAGCTCAGGGGGGGGTGTCTCCTACGAGCAGTACTTC
CDR3aa: CASSGGGVSYEQYF

d_gene: NA
v_gene: TRBV29-1
abundance: NA
j_gene: TRBJ1-1
CDR3nt: TGCAGCTTCCTGAAGGGGGGAAGCACTGAAGCTTTCTTT
CDR3aa: CSFLKGGSTEAFF

d_gene: NA
v_gene: TRBV20-1
abundance: NA
j_gene: TRBJ1-4
CDR3nt: TGCAGTGCTAGCGGGGGGCTTTATGAAAAACTGTTTTTT
CDR3aa: CSASGGLYEKLFF

d_gene: NA
v_gene: TRBV6-1
abundance: many
j_gene: TRBJ1-6
CDR3nt: TGTGCCAGCAGTTCAGGGGAGTATGGAAATTCACCCCTCCACTTT
CDR3aa: CASSSGEYGNSPLHF

d_gene: TRBD1
v_gene: TRBV6-1
abundance: NA
j_gene: TRBJ2-7
CDR3nt: TGTGCCAGCAGTCCAAGACAGGGGGGAAGCTCCTACGAGCAGTACTTC
CDR3aa: CASSPRQGGSSYEQYF

d_gene: TRBD1
v_gene: TRBV5-4
abundance: NA
j_gene: TRBJ2-5
CDR3nt: TGTGCCAGCAGCTCCGGGACAGGGTACTCCGGAGAGACCCAGTACTTC
CDR3aa: CASSSGTGYSGETQYF

d_gene: NA
v_gene: TRBV14
abundance: many
j_gene: TRBJ2-5
CDR3nt: TGTGCCAGCAGCGATCGGGTCGTTGGAACGGAGACCCAGTACTTC
CDR3aa: CASSDRVVGTETQYF

d_gene: TRBD1
v_gene: TRBV10-3
abundance: NA
j_gene: TRBJ2-7
CDR3nt: TGTGCCACTGGACAGGGCCGCCACGAGCAGTACTTC
CDR3aa: CATGQGRHEQYF

d_gene: TRBD2
v_gene: TRBV4-2
abundance: many
j_gene: TRBJ2-3
CDR3nt: TGTGCCAGCAGCGCCCAGCGGGGTCCTAGCACAGATACGCAGTATTTT
CDR3aa: CASSAQRGPSTDTQYF

d_gene: TRBD1
v_gene: TRBV27
abundance: NA
j_gene: TRBJ2-7
CDR3nt: TGTGCCAGCAGTTCCCCCCTTGGGACAGGGGTTCACGAGCAGTACTTC
CDR3aa: CASSSPLGTGVHEQYF

d_gene: NA
v_gene: TRBV29-1
abundance: many
j_gene: TRBJ2-7
CDR3nt: TGCAGCGTTCTCCAAAGCAGGGGAGCTACCTACGAGCAGTACTTC
CDR3aa: CSVLQSRGATYEQYF

d_gene: NA
v_gene: TRBV20-1
abundance: many
j_gene: TRBJ2-3
CDR3nt: TGCAGTGCTAGACCCCCGGGGACAGATACGCAGTATTTT
CDR3aa: CSARPPGTDTQYF

d_gene: NA
v_gene: TRBV6-2/TRBV6-3
abundance: NA
j_gene: TRBJ1-6
CDR3nt: TGTGCCAGCAGTTACCCGGGACCGAGCTCCTATAATTCACCCCTCCACTTT
CDR3aa: CASSYPGPSSYNSPLHF

d_gene: TRBD2
v_gene: TRBV5-1
abundance: many
j_gene: TRBJ2-7
CDR3nt: TGCGCCAGCAGCTTGGCCGGACTAGCGAGTTACGAGCAGTACTTC
CDR3aa: CASSLAGLASYEQYF

d_gene: NA
v_gene: TRBV24-1
abundance: many
j_gene: TRBJ2-1
CDR3nt: TGTGCCACCAGTGACCCATACAGGGCTTCGGCTACGAGGAATGAGCAGTTCTTC
CDR3aa: CATSDPYRASATRNEQFF

d_gene: NA
v_gene: TRBV7-2
abundance: NA
j_gene: TRBJ1-6
CDR3nt: TGTGCCAGCAGCGCCCGCGCGGGCAATTCGGGTTCACCCCTCCACTTT
CDR3aa: CASSARAGNSGSPLHF

d_gene: NA
v_gene: TRBV7-2
abundance: many
j_gene: TRBJ2-2
CDR3nt: TGTGCCAGCAGCTTAATATTAGCAGGGGCCGGGGAGCTGTTTTTT
CDR3aa: CASSLILAGAGELFF

d_gene: NA
v_gene: TRBV7-2
abundance: many
j_gene: TRBJ1-6
CDR3nt: TGTGCCAGCAGCTTAGGGGCTGACAGATGGAATTCACCCCTCCACTTT
CDR3aa: CASSLGADRWNSPLHF

d_gene: TRBD2
v_gene: TRBV2
abundance: many
j_gene: TRBJ2-3
CDR3nt: TGTGCCAGCAGTGAGGTTAGCGGGAGGCCAGATACGCAGTATTTT
CDR3aa: CASSEVSGRPDTQYF

d_gene: NA
v_gene: TRBV28
abundance: NA
j_gene: TRBJ1-3
CDR3nt: TGTGCCAGCAATTCTCAGGAACCGGGAAACACCATATATTTT
CDR3aa: CASNSQEPGNTIYF

d_gene: TRBD2
v_gene: TRBV5-1
abundance: many
j_gene: TRBJ2-5
CDR3nt: TGCGCCAGCAGCTTGATTGGCGGGGGGGCCCAAGAGACCCAGTACTTC
CDR3aa: CASSLIGGGAQETQYF

d_gene: TRBD1
v_gene: TRBV7-9
abundance: many
j_gene: TRBJ1-2
CDR3nt: TGTGCCAGCAGCCCCGTGGGACAGGCAAAGGAAGGCTACCCCTTC
CDR3aa: CASSPVGQAKEGYPF

d_gene: NA
v_gene: TRBV6-2/TRBV6-3
abundance: NA
j_gene: TRBJ2-7
CDR3nt: TGTGCCAGCCGGATGATTAGCTCCTACGAGCAGTACTTC
CDR3aa: CASRMISSYEQYF

d_gene: NA
v_gene: TRBV3-1
abundance: few
j_gene: TRBJ2-1
CDR3nt: TGTGCCAGCAGCCAAGTCAGCGGGCAAGTATACAATGAGCAGTTCTTC
CDR3aa: CASSQVSGQVYNEQFF

d_gene: TRBD1
v_gene: TRBV19
abundance: NA
j_gene: TRBJ2-1
CDR3nt: TGTGCCAGTACCCTCCAGGGGGCACAGTACAATGAGCAGCTCTTC
CDR3aa: CASTLQGAQYNEQLF

d_gene: TRBD1
v_gene: TRBV27
abundance: NA
j_gene: TRBJ2-7
CDR3nt: TGTGCCAGCAGTTTAGGGACAGGGGTTCACGAGCAGTACTTC
CDR3aa: CASSLGTGVHEQYF

d_gene: NA
v_gene: TRBV7-2
abundance: NA
j_gene: TRBJ2-3
CDR3nt: TGTGCCAGCAGCTTAGAACGTTCACCGGATACGCAGTATTTT
CDR3aa: CASSLERSPDTQYF

d_gene: NA
v_gene: TRBV29-1
abundance: once
j_gene: TRBJ2-1
CDR3nt: TGCAGCGCCCACTTCAATGAGCAGTTCTTC
CDR3aa: CSAHFNEQFF

d_gene: TRBD1
v_gene: TRBV2
abundance: NA
j_gene: TRBJ1-2
CDR3nt: TGTGCCAGCGGGGGGCCGGGGACAGACTACTATGGCTACACCTTC
CDR3aa: CASGGPGTDYYGYTF

d_gene: TRBD2
v_gene: TRBV7-9
abundance: many
j_gene: TRBJ2-7
CDR3nt: TGTGCCAGCAGCCCCGGGGGGTCGGGCTACGAGCAGTACTTC
CDR3aa: CASSPGGSGYEQYF

d_gene: NA
v_gene: TRBV4-3
abundance: once
j_gene: TRBJ1-1
CDR3nt: TGCGCCAGCAGCCAAGATAGGGTGAACACTGAAGCTTTCTTT
CDR3aa: CASSQDRVNTEAFF

d_gene: NA
v_gene: TRBV4-3
abundance: many
j_gene: TRBJ1-2
CDR3nt: TGCGCCAGCAGCCAAGGGGCAGAGCTCGTTATTAACTATGGCTACACCTTC
CDR3aa: CASSQGAELVINYGYTF

d_gene: TRBD2
v_gene: TRBV9
abundance: many
j_gene: TRBJ2-6
CDR3nt: TGTGCCAGCAGCATCGGACTAGCGGTTCTCTCTGGGGCCAACGTCCTGACTTTC
CDR3aa: CASSIGLAVLSGANVLTF

d_gene: NA
v_gene: TRBV12-3/TRBV12-4
abundance: many
j_gene: TRBJ2-2
CDR3nt: TGTGCCAGCACGGATATACCGAACACCGGGGAGCTGTTTTTT
CDR3aa: CASTDIPNTGELFF

d_gene: NA
v_gene: TRBV5-1
abundance: NA
j_gene: TRBJ2-7
CDR3nt: TGCGCCAGCAGTTGGGAGCCAGGACGTGGTGGCTACGAGCAGTACTTC
CDR3aa: CASSWEPGRGGYEQYF

d_gene: TRBD2
v_gene: TRBV20-1
abundance: NA
j_gene: TRBJ2-5
CDR3nt: TGCAGTGCTAGAGGGACTAGCGGGGGGGTGGAGACCCAGTACTTC
CDR3aa: CSARGTSGGVETQYF

d_gene: TRBD1
v_gene: TRBV10-3
abundance: many
j_gene: TRBJ2-2
CDR3nt: TGTGCCATCACCGGACAGGACGGAGCCGGGGAGCTGTTTTTT
CDR3aa: CAITGQDGAGELFF

d_gene: NA
v_gene: TRBV4-1
abundance: NA
j_gene: TRBJ2-5
CDR3nt: TGCGCCAGCAGCCAAAGGACAGATAGCAATCAGCCCCAGTACTTC
CDR3aa: CASSQRTDSNQPQYF

d_gene: TRBD2
v_gene: TRBV5-6
abundance: many
j_gene: TRBJ2-1
CDR3nt: TGTGCCAGCAGCTCGCTAGCGGGAGTCCCTGAGCAGTTCTTC
CDR3aa: CASSSLAGVPEQFF

d_gene: NA
v_gene: TRBV7-8
abundance: NA
j_gene: TRBJ1-1
CDR3nt: TGTGCCAGCAGTACAACCCGGGGACGGGGAAACACTGAAGCTTTCTTT
CDR3aa: CASSTTRGRGNTEAFF

d_gene: NA
v_gene: TRBV3-1
abundance: few
j_gene: TRBJ2-7
CDR3nt: TGTGCCAGCAGCCAAGAAGTCAAGACAGTGTACTTC
CDR3aa: CASSQEVKTVYF

d_gene: TRBD2
v_gene: TRBV4-1
abundance: many
j_gene: TRBJ2-1
CDR3nt: TGCGCCAGCAGCCAAGGCTTAGCGGGAACCCCCTACAATGAGCAGTTCTTC
CDR3aa: CASSQGLAGTPYNEQFF

d_gene: TRBD2
v_gene: TRBV20-1
abundance: NA
j_gene: TRBJ2-3
CDR3nt: TGCAGTGCTAGGGGACTAGCGGACTACAATGAGCAGTATTTT
CDR3aa: CSARGLADYNEQYF

d_gene: TRBD1
v_gene: TRBV10-3
abundance: NA
j_gene: TRBJ1-5
CDR3nt: TGTGCCACCCGTCTGGGGCTGGCAAGTGAAGGCAGGGGGATAGATCAGCCCCAGCACTTT
CDR3aa: CATRLGLASEGRGIDQPQHF

d_gene: TRBD2
v_gene: TRBV24-1
abundance: NA
j_gene: TRBJ2-3
CDR3nt: TGTGCTTGGACTAGCGGGGGGGGAGATACGCAGTATTTT
CDR3aa: CAWTSGGGDTQYF